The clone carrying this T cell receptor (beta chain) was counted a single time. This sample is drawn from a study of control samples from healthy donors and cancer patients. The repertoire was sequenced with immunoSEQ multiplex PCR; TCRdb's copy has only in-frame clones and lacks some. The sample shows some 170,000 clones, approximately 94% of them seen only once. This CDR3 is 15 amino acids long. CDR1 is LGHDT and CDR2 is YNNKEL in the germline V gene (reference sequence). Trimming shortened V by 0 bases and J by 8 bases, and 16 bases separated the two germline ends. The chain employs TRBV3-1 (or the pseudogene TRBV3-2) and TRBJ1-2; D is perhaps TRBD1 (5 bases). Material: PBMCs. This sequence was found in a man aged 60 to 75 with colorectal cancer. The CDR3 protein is CASSQEEGGVGGYTF. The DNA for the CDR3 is TGTGCCAGCAGCCAAGAGGAAGGAGGGGTGGGAGGCTACACCTTC.